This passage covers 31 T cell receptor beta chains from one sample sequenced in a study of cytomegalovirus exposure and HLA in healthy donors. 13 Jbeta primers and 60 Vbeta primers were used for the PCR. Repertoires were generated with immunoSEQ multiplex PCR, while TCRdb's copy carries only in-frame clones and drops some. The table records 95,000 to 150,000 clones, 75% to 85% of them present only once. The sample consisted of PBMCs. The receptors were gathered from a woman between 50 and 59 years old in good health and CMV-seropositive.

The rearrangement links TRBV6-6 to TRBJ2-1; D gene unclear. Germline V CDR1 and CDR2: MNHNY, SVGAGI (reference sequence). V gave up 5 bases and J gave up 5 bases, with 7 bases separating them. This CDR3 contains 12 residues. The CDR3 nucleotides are TGTGCCAGCAGTGCTAGTAACAATGAGCAGTTCTTC. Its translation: CASSASNNEQFF.

CDR3 amino acids: CASSSRPGTSGAPQFF. DNA for the CDR3: TGTGCCAGCAGTTCCCGACCCGGGACTAGCGGGGCCCCCCAGTTCTTC. This chain connects TRBV6-5 to TRBJ2-1, with 13 nucleotides matching TRBD2. The CDR3 loop spans 16 amino acids. Germline CDR1 reads MNHEY; CDR2 reads SVGAGI. V was pared by 4 bases and J by 13 bases, with 13 bases of the junction left unmatched.

CDR3 nucleotide sequence: TGTGCCAGCAGTTATCCAGGGGAGCAAGAGACCCAGTACTTC. Amino acid sequence: CASSYPGEQETQYF. The chain uses TRBV6-6 and TRBJ2-5, with D perhaps TRBD1 (6 bases). The V end was cut by 3 bases, the J end by 2 bases, with 10 bases between. Germline V CDR1 and CDR2: MNHNY, SVGAGI (reference sequence). The CDR3 runs 14 residues.

The CDR3 protein is CASSSQGASEQYF. The CDR3 DNA reads as TGTGCCAGCAGCAGCCAGGGGGCGAGTGAGCAGTACTTC. The chain recombines TRBV7-2 with TRBJ2-7; 8 bases agree with TRBD1. V was clipped by 5 bases and J by 7 bases; unmatched bases: 7. Per germline, CDR1 SGHTA and CDR2 FQGNSA. This CDR3 comprises 13 residues. Drawing the rest from reference TRBV7-2 and TRBJ2-7, the complete variable domain is GAGVSQSPSNKVTEKGKDVELRCDPISGHTALYWYRQSLGQGLEFLIYFQGNSAPDKSGLPSDRFSAERTGGSVSTLTIQRTQQEDSAVYLCASSSQGASEQYFGPGTRLTVT.

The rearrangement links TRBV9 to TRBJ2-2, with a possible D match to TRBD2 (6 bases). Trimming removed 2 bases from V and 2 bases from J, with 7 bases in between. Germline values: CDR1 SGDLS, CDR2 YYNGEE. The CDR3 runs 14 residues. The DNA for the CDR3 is TGTGCCAGCAGCGTGGGACTTAACACCGGGGAGCTGTTTTTT. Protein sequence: CASSVGLNTGELFF.

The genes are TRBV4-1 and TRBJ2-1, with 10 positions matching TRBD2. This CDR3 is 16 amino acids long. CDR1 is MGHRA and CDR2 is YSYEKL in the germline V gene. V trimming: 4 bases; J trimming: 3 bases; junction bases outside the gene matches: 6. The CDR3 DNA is TGCGCCAGCAGCCTAAAGGCTAGCGGGGGCTACAATGAGCAGTTCTTC. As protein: CASSLKASGGYNEQFF.

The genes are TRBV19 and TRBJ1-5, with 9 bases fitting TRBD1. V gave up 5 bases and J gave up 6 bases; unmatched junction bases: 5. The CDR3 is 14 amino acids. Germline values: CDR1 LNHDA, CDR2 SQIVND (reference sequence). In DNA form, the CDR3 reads TGTGCCAGTAGTCTACAGGGGGCCATTCAGCCCCAGCATTTT. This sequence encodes CASSLQGAIQPQHF. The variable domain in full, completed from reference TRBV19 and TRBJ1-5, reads DGGITQSPKYLFRKEGQNVTLSCEQNLNHDAMYWYRQDPGQGLRLIYYSQIVNDFQKGDIAEGYSVSREKKESFPLTVTSAQKNPTAFYLCASSLQGAIQPQHFGDGTRLSIL.

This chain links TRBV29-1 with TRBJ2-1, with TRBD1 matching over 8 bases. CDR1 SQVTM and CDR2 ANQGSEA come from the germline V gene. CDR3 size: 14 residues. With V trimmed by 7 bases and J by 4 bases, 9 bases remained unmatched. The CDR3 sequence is CSARRDRTYNEQFF. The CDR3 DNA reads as TGCAGCGCTAGGCGGGACAGGACATACAATGAGCAGTTCTTC.

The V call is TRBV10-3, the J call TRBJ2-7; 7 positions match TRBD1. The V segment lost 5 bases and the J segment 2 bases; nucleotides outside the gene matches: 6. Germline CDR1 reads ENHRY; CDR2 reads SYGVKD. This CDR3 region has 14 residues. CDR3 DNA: TGTGCCATCAGTCAAGGGGGCCCTACCTACGAGCAGTACTTC. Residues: CAISQGGPTYEQYF.

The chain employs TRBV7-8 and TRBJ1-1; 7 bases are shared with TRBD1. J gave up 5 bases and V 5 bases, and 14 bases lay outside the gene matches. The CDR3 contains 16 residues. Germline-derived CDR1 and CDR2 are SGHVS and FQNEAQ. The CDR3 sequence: CASSPNLGQGGTEAFF. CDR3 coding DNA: TGTGCCAGCAGCCCGAACCTCGGGCAGGGGGGAACTGAAGCTTTCTTT.

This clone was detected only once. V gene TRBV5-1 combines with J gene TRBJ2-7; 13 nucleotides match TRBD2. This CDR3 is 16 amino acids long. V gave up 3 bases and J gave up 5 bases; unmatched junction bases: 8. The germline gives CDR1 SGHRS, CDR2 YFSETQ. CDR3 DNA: TGCGCCAGCAGCTCAACAGGACTAGCGGGAGTTGACGAGCAGTACTTC. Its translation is CASSSTGLAGVDEQYF.

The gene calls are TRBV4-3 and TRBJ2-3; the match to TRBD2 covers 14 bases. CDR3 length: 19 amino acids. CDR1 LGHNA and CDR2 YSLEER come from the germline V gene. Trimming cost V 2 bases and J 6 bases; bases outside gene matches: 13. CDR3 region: CASSQRPPQTSGGADTQYF. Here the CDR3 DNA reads TGCGCCAGCAGCCAAAGACCACCCCAGACTAGCGGGGGGGCGGATACGCAGTATTTT.

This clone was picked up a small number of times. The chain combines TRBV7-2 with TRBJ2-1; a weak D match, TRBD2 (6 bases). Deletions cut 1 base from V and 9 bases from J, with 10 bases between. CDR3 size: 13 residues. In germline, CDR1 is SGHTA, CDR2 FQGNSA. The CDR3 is CASSLGGVFEQFF. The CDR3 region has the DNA TGTGCCAGCAGCTTAGGGGGGGTCTTTGAGCAGTTCTTC.

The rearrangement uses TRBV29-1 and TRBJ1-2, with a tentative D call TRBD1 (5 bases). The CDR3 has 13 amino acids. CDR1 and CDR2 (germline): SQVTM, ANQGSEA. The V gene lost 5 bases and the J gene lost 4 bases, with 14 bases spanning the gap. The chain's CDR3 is CSVRQGYGYGYTF. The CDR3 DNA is TGCAGCGTTAGGCAGGGTTATGGCTATGGCTACACCTTC.

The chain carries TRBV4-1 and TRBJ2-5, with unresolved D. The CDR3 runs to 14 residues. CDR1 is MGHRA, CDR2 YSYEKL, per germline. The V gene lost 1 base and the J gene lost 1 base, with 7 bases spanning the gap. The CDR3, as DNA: TGCGCCAGCAGCCAAGCGGAGATCCAAGAGACCCAGTACTTC. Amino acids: CASSQAEIQETQYF.

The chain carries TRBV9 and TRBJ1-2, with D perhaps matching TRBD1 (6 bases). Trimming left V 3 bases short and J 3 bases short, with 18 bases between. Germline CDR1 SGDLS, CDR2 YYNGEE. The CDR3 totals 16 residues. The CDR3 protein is CASSADETGFYYGYTF. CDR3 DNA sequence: TGTGCCAGCAGCGCAGACGAAACAGGGTTTTACTATGGCTACACCTTC. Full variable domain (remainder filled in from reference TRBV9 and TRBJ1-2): DSGVTQTPKHLITATGQRVTLRCSPRSGDLSVYWYQQSLDQGLQFLIQYYNGEERAKGNILERFSAQQFPDLHSELNLSSLELGDSALYFCASSADETGFYYGYTFGSGTRLTVV.

The chain's CDR3 is CAWSRLAGGMDTQYF. In DNA, the CDR3 is TGTGCCTGGAGTCGGCTAGCGGGAGGTATGGATACGCAGTATTTT. The chain carries TRBV30 and TRBJ2-3; 11 nucleotides match TRBD2. V gave up 2 bases and J gave up 6 bases; unmatched junction bases: 7. Germline V lookup: CDR1 GTSNPN, CDR2 SVGIG (reference sequence). CDR3 length: 15 residues.

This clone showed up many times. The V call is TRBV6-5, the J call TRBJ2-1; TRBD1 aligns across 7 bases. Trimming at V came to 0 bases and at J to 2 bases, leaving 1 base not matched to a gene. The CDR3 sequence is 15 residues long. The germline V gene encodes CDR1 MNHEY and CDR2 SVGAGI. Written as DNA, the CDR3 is TGTGCCAGCAGTTACTCCCAGGGGGCCTACAATGAGCAGTTCTTC. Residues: CASSYSQGAYNEQFF.

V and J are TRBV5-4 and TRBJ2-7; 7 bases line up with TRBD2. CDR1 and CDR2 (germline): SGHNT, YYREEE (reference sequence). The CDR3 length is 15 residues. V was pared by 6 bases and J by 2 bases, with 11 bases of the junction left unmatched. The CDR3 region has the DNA TGTGCCAGCACGGATGGGGGGAGGGTACCCTACGAGCAGTACTTC. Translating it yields CASTDGGRVPYEQYF.

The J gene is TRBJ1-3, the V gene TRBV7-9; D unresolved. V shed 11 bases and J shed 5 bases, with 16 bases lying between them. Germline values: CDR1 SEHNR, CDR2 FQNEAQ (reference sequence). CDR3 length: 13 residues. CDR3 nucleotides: TGTGCCTATGGACGGGAAGGTAGAAACACCATATATTTT. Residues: CAYGREGRNTIYF.

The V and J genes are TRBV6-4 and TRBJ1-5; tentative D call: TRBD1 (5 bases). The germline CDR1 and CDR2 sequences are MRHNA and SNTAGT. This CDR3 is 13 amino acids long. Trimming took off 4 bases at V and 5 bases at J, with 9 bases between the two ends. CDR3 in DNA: TGTGCCAGCAGTGTCGACAGCTATCAGCCCCAGCATTTT. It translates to CASSVDSYQPQHF.

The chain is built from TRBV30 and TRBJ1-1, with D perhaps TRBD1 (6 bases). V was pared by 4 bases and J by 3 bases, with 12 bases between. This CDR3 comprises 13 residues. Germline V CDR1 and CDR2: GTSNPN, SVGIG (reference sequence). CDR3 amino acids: CAWTLQGDTEAFF. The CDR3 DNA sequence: TGTGCCTGGACATTACAGGGTGACACTGAAGCTTTCTTT.

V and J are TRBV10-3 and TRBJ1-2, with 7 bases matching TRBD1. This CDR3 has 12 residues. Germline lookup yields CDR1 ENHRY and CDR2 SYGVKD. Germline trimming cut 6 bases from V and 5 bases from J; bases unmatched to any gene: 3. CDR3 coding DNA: TGTGCCATCAGGGCGGGACAGTATGGCTACACCTTC. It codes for CAIRAGQYGYTF.

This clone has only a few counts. CDR3 residues: CASAEVDNSPLHF. The DNA of the CDR3 is TGTGCCAGCGCAGAGGTAGATAATTCACCCCTCCACTTT. This sequence joins TRBV7-3 and TRBJ1-6; D remains ambiguous. V shed 8 bases and J shed 5 bases, with 10 bases lying between them. CDR3 size: 13 residues. Germline assignment: CDR1 SGHTA and CDR2 FQGTGA.

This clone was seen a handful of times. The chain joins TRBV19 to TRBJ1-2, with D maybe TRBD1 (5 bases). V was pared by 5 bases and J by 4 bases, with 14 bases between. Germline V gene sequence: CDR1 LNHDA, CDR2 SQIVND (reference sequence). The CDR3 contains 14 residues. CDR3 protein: CASSYNAGGYGYTF. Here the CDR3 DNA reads TGTGCCAGTAGTTACAATGCCGGGGGCTATGGCTACACCTTC.

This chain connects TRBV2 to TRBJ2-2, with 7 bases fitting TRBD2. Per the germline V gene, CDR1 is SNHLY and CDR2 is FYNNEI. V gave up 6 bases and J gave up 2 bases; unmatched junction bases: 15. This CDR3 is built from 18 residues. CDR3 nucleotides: TGTGCCAGCAGCGACGGAGGGTCACTAGCGAGTAACACCGGGGAGCTGTTTTTT. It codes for CASSDGGSLASNTGELFF.

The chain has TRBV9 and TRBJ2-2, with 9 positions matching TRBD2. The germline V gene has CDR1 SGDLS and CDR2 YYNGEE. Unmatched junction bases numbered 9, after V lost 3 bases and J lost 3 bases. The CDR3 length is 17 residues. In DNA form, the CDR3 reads TGTGCCAGCAGCGCAGGATCTATAGCGGGGGACACCGGGGAGCTGTTTTTT. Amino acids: CASSAGSIAGDTGELFF. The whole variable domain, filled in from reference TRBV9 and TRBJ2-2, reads DSGVTQTPKHLITATGQRVTLRCSPRSGDLSVYWYQQSLDQGLQFLIQYYNGEERAKGNILERFSAQQFPDLHSELNLSSLELGDSALYFCASSAGSIAGDTGELFFGEGSRLTVL.

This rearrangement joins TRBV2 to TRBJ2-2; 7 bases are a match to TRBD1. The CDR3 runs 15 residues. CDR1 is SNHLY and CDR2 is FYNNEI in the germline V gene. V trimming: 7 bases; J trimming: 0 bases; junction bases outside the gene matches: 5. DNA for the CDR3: TGTGCCAGCACCGGGACAGTTACGAACACCGGGGAGCTGTTTTTT. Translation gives CASTGTVTNTGELFF.

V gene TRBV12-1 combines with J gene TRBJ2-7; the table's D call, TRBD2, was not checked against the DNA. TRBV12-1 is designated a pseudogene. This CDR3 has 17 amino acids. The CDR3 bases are TGTGCCAGCAGCTTTGAGCTAGCGGGGGTTAACTCCTACGAGCAGTACTTC. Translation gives CASSFELAGVNSYEQYF.

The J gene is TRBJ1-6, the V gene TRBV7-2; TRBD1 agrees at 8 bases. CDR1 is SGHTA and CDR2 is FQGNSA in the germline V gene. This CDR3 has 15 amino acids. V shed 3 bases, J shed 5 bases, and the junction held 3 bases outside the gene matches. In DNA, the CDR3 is TGTGCCAGCAGCTTTCGGGGACAGGATAATTCACCCCTCCACTTT. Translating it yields CASSFRGQDNSPLHF.

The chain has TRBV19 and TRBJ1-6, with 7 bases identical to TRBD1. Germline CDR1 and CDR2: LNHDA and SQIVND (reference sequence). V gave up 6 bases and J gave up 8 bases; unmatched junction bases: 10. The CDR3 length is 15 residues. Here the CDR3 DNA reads TGTGCCAGTAGAGGGGGCCAGTTCGGGGATTCACCCCTCCACTTT. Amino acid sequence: CASRGGQFGDSPLHF.